A single sample gave rise to the 21 T cell receptor beta chains below, sequenced in a study of blood T cell repertoires in COVID-19. Assay used: immunoSEQ multiplex PCR; TCRdb lists only in-frame clones, some missing. Among 300,000 to 400,000 clones listed, 87% were seen once. The sample consisted of peripheral blood. These receptors all come from a woman aged 45-59 years with COVID-19, enrolled during active disease.

V and J are TRBV29-1 and TRBJ2-3, with a tentative D call TRBD2 (5 bases). This CDR3 contains 12 residues. CDR1 is SQVTM and CDR2 is ANQGSEA in the germline V gene. The V end was cut by 7 bases, the J end by 4 bases, with 12 bases between. Written as DNA, the CDR3 is TGCAGCGCCATAGGGCGGGCAGATACGCAGTATTTT. The encoded protein is CSAIGRADTQYF.

The count of this clone is one. The chain links TRBV19 to TRBJ2-3; 9 nucleotides align to TRBD2. CDR1 is LNHDA, CDR2 SQIVND, per germline (reference sequence). The CDR3 has 15 residues. With V trimmed by 5 bases and J by 5 bases, 8 bases remained unmatched. DNA for the CDR3: TGTGCCAGTAGTGACGGTAGCGGGAGTATAGATACGCAGTATTTT. Its translation: CASSDGSGSIDTQYF. The variable domain in full, with the rest retrieved from reference TRBV19 and TRBJ2-3, is DGGITQSPKYLFRKEGQNVTLSCEQNLNHDAMYWYRQDPGQGLRLIYYSQIVNDFQKGDIAEGYSVSREKKESFPLTVTSAQKNPTAFYLCASSDGSGSIDTQYFGPGTRLTVL.

The J gene is TRBJ1-3, the V gene TRBV19; TRBD1 matches at 8 bases. V lost 5 bases, J lost 2 bases, and 5 bases stayed unmatched. This CDR3 comprises 15 residues. The germline gives CDR1 LNHDA, CDR2 SQIVND (reference sequence). The CDR3: CASSFQGAAGNTIYF. DNA for the CDR3: TGTGCCAGTAGTTTCCAGGGGGCGGCTGGAAACACCATATATTTT.

This chain connects TRBV7-9 to TRBJ2-2; 7 positions match TRBD2. Germline V CDR1 and CDR2: SEHNR, FQNEAQ (reference sequence). V lost 3 bases to trimming and J lost 2 bases; unmatched junction nucleotides: 6. The CDR3 is 16 amino acids. DNA for the CDR3: TGTGCCAGCAGCTTGGGGCTAGCGGAAAACACCGGGGAGCTGTTTTTT. It specifies CASSLGLAENTGELFF.

This chain uses TRBV3-1 (or the pseudogene TRBV3-2) with TRBJ2-7; no definite D call. This CDR3 spans 13 amino acids. The germline V and J ends were trimmed by 1 base and 5 bases, with 9 bases remaining between them. Germline CDR1 LGHDT, CDR2 YNNKEL (reference sequence). CDR3 protein: CASSQAQFHEQYF. CDR3 DNA sequence: TGTGCCAGCAGCCAAGCCCAGTTCCACGAGCAGTACTTC.

V gene TRBV2 combines with J gene TRBJ1-3; D possibly corresponds to TRBD1 (5 bases). The CDR3 is 16 amino acids. Germline CDR1 SNHLY, CDR2 FYNNEI. Trimming stripped 2 bases from V and 4 bases from J, with 15 bases between. Written as DNA, the CDR3 is TGTGCCAGCAGTGAACAAGGGCAGGGCGCAGGAAACACCATATATTTT. The encoded protein is CASSEQGQGAGNTIYF.

The rearrangement uses TRBV6-6 and TRBJ2-1, with D tentatively TRBD2 (6 bases). CDR3 length: 13 residues. CDR1 is MNHNY and CDR2 is SVGAGI in the germline V gene (reference sequence). V was clipped by 7 bases and J by 4 bases, with 11 bases between them. CDR3 residues: CASTRGLYNEQFF. The CDR3 DNA is TGTGCCAGCACCCGGGGACTTTACAATGAGCAGTTCTTC.

CDR3 loop: CASSLDRNSPLHF. The CDR3 bases are TGTGCCAGCAGCTTAGATCGTAATTCACCCCTCCACTTT. The gene calls are TRBV11-2 and TRBJ1-6; D gene ambiguous. The V end lost 0 bases, the J end lost 6 bases, and 3 bases lay between the germline ends. The CDR3 sequence is 13 residues long. Germline V gives CDR1 SGHAT, CDR2 FQNNGV.

V is TRBV13 and J is TRBJ1-6; 7 nucleotides match TRBD1. CDR1 is PRHDT, CDR2 FYEKMQ, per germline (reference sequence). This CDR3 has 16 amino acids. J gave up 4 bases and V 5 bases, and 8 bases lay outside the gene matches. CDR3 protein: CASSPRSRGYNSPLHF. DNA for the CDR3: TGTGCCAGCAGCCCAAGGTCCAGGGGGTATAATTCACCCCTCCACTTT.

In the case of this clone: Distinct nucleotide sequences in the sample also encode this CDR3. The rearrangement joins TRBV5-1 to TRBJ1-1, with D uncertain. This CDR3 spans 14 amino acids. The germline V gene has CDR1 SGHRS and CDR2 YFSETQ. Trimming left V 0 bases short and J 1 base short, with 7 bases between. The CDR3 sequence: CASSLDRGNTEAFF. DNA for the CDR3: TGCGCCAGCAGCTTGGATCGGGGGAACACTGAAGCTTTCTTT.

This clone was detected a few times. The chain recombines TRBV30 with TRBJ1-5, with TRBD1 identical over 8 bases. The CDR3 is 13 amino acids. After removal of 3 bases from V and 7 bases from J, the junction contained 5 bases not matched to a gene. The germline V gene has CDR1 GTSNPN and CDR2 SVGIG (reference sequence). The CDR3 protein is CAWSPGGSQPQHF. The DNA for the CDR3 is TGTGCCTGGAGCCCAGGGGGCTCACAGCCCCAGCATTTT.

In nucleotides, the CDR3 is TGTGCCAGTAATCCAGCCGGGACAGCTAACAATGAGCAGTTCTTC. Protein sequence: CASNPAGTANNEQFF. V is TRBV19 and J is TRBJ2-1, with 7 nucleotides matching TRBD1. With V trimmed by 7 bases and J by 5 bases, 11 bases remained unmatched. This CDR3 spans 15 amino acids. Germline V gene lookup returns CDR1 LNHDA and CDR2 SQIVND (reference sequence).

The chain recombines TRBV12-3 or TRBV12-4 with TRBJ2-1; D perhaps matches TRBD1 (6 bases). CDR3 size: 13 residues. V lost 1 base to trimming and J lost 10 bases, with 11 bases between them. CDR3 loop: CASSLGSRGEQFF. Here the CDR3 DNA reads TGTGCCAGCAGTTTAGGGAGTAGGGGGGAGCAGTTCTTC.

The chain combines TRBV5-4 with TRBJ1-1; 8 bases match TRBD1. The CDR3 sequence is 14 residues long. Germline V gives CDR1 SGHNT, CDR2 YYREEE (reference sequence). With V trimmed by 4 bases and J by 3 bases, 5 bases remained unmatched. The CDR3 nucleotides are TGTGCCAGCAGCCCGGGACAGGTTCACACTGAAGCTTTCTTT. The encoded protein is CASSPGQVHTEAFF.

This chain joins TRBV6-5 and TRBJ2-1, with 13 bases lining up with TRBD2. CDR3 length: 15 amino acids. Germline CDR1 MNHEY, CDR2 SVGAGI. Trimming at V came to 2 bases and at J to 10 bases, leaving 5 bases not matched to a gene. For the CDR3, the DNA is TGTGCCAGCAGTTACGCACCGGGACTAGCGGGAGAGCAGTTCTTC. It yields the protein CASSYAPGLAGEQFF.

The rearrangement joins TRBV28 to TRBJ1-2, with D perhaps matching TRBD1 (5 bases). Germline CDR1 MDHEN, CDR2 SYDVKM. The CDR3 is 12 residues long. The DNA of the CDR3 is TGTGGCTGCCTGGGGGGGAACTATGGCTACACCTTC. Its protein product is CGCLGGNYGYTF.

The rearrangement uses TRBV11-2 and TRBJ2-1; 11 nucleotides line up with TRBD2. The CDR3 consists of 19 residues. J was trimmed by 7 bases and V by 2 bases; bases with no gene match: 16. Germline-derived CDR1 and CDR2 are SGHAT and FQNNGV. CDR3: CASSLMTSGTTLGENEQFF. For the CDR3, the DNA is TGTGCCAGCAGCTTAATGACTAGCGGGACCACTTTGGGTGAGAATGAGCAGTTCTTC.

The V and J genes are TRBV27 and TRBJ2-4; 7 bases align to TRBD1. V gave up 6 bases and J gave up 2 bases; unmatched junction bases: 1. The CDR3 runs 13 residues. CDR1 is MNHEY, CDR2 SMNVEV, per germline (reference sequence). DNA of the CDR3: TGTGCCAGCAGGGACAGGACCAAAAACATTCAGTACTTC. Its protein product is CASRDRTKNIQYF.

The chain couples TRBV5-6 to TRBJ2-5; perhaps TRBD2 as D (6 bases). The germline V gene encodes CDR1 SGHDT and CDR2 YYEEEE. There are 15 residues in the CDR3. The germline V and J ends were trimmed by 3 bases and 2 bases, with 14 bases remaining between them. The CDR3 bases are TGTGCCAGCAGCTGGGGTAGAGCGGGTCAAGAGACCCAGTACTTC. Amino acids: CASSWGRAGQETQYF.

The chain carries TRBV7-2 and TRBJ1-1; 8 bases are a match to TRBD1. Germline CDR1 is SGHTA and CDR2 is FQGNSA. The CDR3 runs 16 residues. J gave up 0 bases and V 5 bases, and 8 bases lay outside the gene matches. The CDR3 nucleotides are TGTGCCAGCAGCCTTTTGGGGACAGGACTGAACACTGAAGCTTTCTTT. The encoded protein is CASSLLGTGLNTEAFF.

This chain joins TRBV5-1 and TRBJ2-7; 8 nucleotides agree with TRBD2. Trimming took 0 bases from V and 0 from J; bases not matched to a gene: 5. Germline loops: CDR1 SGHRS, CDR2 YFSETQ. The CDR3 has 16 residues. CDR3 in amino acids: CASSLEPSGSSYEQYF. CDR3 DNA sequence: TGCGCCAGCAGCTTGGAGCCAAGCGGGAGCTCCTACGAGCAGTACTTC. Supplemented by reference TRBV5-1 and TRBJ2-7, the full variable domain reads KAGVTQTPRYLIKTRGQQVTLSCSPISGHRSVSWYQQTPGQGLQFLFEYFSETQRNKGNFPGRFSGRQFSNSRSEMNVSTLELGDSALYLCASSLEPSGSSYEQYFGPGTRLTVT.